The 6 T cell receptor beta chains given below trace back to one sample, sequenced in a study of OX40 agonist ivuxolimab in advanced cancers. Clones were read by immunoSEQ multiplex PCR, and TCRdb kept only the in-frame ones, dropping some. The data show approximately 84,000 clones, 84% seen once. Material: CD4+ or CD8+ T cells sorted from blood, obtained in a trial of the OX40 agonist ivuxolimab. All receptors come from an adult with an advanced solid tumor such as melanoma, head and neck, liver or kidney cancer.

This chain uses TRBV28 with TRBJ1-6, with D hard to call. V was clipped by 8 bases and J by 14 bases, with 19 bases between them. Germline CDR1 MDHEN, CDR2 SYDVKM. The CDR3 contains 13 residues. DNA for the CDR3: TGTGCCAGCCGCAGGTCGGAAGTGGTAACCCTCCACTTT. Its protein is CASRRSEVVTLHF. The full variable domain, in which reference TRBV28 and TRBJ1-6 provide the parts outside the CDR3, is DVKVTQSSRYLVKRTGEKVFLECVQDMDHENMFWYRQDPGLGLRLIYFSYDVKMKEKGDIPEGYSVSREKKERFSLILESASTNQTSMYLCASRRSEVVTLHFGNGTRLTVT.

The rearrangement links TRBV10-1 to TRBJ2-2; D is possibly TRBD1 (5 bases). Germline V gives CDR1 WNHNN, CDR2 SYGVQD (reference sequence). V was shortened by 3 bases and J by 4 bases, with 9 bases between the two germline ends. The CDR3 runs 14 residues. In nucleotides, the CDR3 is TGCGCCAGCAGTGAAGGACATGCCACCGGGGAGCTGTTTTTT. Translating gives CASSEGHATGELFF.

The J gene is TRBJ2-7, the V gene TRBV7-2, with D hard to call. From germline, CDR1 is SGHTA and CDR2 FQGNSA. V was cut by 2 bases and J by 4 bases, with 12 bases left in between. The CDR3 sequence is 14 residues long. In DNA form, the CDR3 reads TGTGCCAGCAGCTTACGACACGAGGCGTACGAGCAGTACTTC. Translation: CASSLRHEAYEQYF. The complete variable domain, with remaining parts taken from reference TRBV7-2 and TRBJ2-7, reads GAGVSQSPSNKVTEKGKDVELRCDPISGHTALYWYRQSLGQGLEFLIYFQGNSAPDKSGLPSDRFSAERTGGSVSTLTIQRTQQEDSAVYLCASSLRHEAYEQYFGPGTRLTVT.

This chain links TRBV7-2 with TRBJ2-2, with 8 nucleotides matching TRBD1. The CDR3 is 18 amino acids. V lost 5 bases and J lost 6; bases outside the gene matches: 17. Per germline, CDR1 SGHTA and CDR2 FQGNSA. Written as DNA, the CDR3 is TGTGCCAGCAGCCTGGACAGGGAATATGGGTCCCGATCCGGGGAGCTGTTTTTT. Translation gives CASSLDREYGSRSGELFF.

The chain couples TRBV6-5 to TRBJ1-2; D is uncertain. The V end was cut by 3 bases, the J end by 4 bases, with 12 bases between. The CDR3 runs to 14 residues. CDR1 MNHEY and CDR2 SVGAGI come from the germline V gene. CDR3 nucleotides: TGTGCCAGCAGTTATGACGGGTGGGGCTATGGCTACACCTTC. This codes for CASSYDGWGYGYTF.

This clone was observed a handful of times. Other DNA sequences in the same sample also yield this CDR3. The chain combines TRBV18 with TRBJ1-2; 10 nucleotides align to TRBD1. CDR3 length: 14 amino acids. Germline CDR1 KGHSH, CDR2 LQKENI. V dropped 0 bases and J dropped 7; count of bases not matched to a gene: 2. Written as DNA, the CDR3 is TGTGCCAGCTCACCACCGGGGGACAGGGGTGGCTACACCTTC. This encodes CASSPPGDRGGYTF.